These T cell receptor beta chains were read from a single sample in a study of somatic mutations in cytotoxic T cells in rheumatoid arthritis. Sequencing was performed with immunoSEQ multiplex PCR; in TCRdb, only in-frame clones are kept and a portion is missing. The sample records thousands of clones, more than 75% being singletons. Sequenced input: CD8+ T cells sorted from blood. The receptors stem from an adult with rheumatoid arthritis. Each CDR3 is given with its conserved first and last residue. D genes are given only for firm matches. Size values are once, few and many counts, or a class for expanded clones, and some rows have none.

>once|.|TRBV9|TRBJ2-3
TGTGCCAGCAATAGCGGAGGAGATACGCAGTATTTT
CASNSGGDTQYF
>once|TRBD1|TRBV9|TRBJ2-5
TGTGCCAGCAGCACGACAGGGGTAGCGGAGACCCAGTACTTC
CASSTTGVAETQYF
>.|.|TRBV11-2|TRBJ1-1
TGTGCCAGCAGCCTGAAACAGGTTAACACTGAAGCTTTCTTT
CASSLKQVNTEAFF
>.|.|TRBV9|TRBJ2-1
TGTGCCAGCAGCCCCGGACTGATTAATGAGCAGTTCTTC
CASSPGLINEQFF
>.|.|TRBV7-6|TRBJ2-7
TGTGCCAGCAGCTTAGACGGGAGTATCGACGAGCAGTACTTC
CASSLDGSIDEQYF
>.|.|TRBV28|TRBJ1-2
TGTGCCAGCAGTTTCGGCGGGAGGTCGGGCTACACCTTC
CASSFGGRSGYTF
>once|TRBD1|TRBV7-9|TRBJ1-2
TGTGCCAGCAGCTTTCCTCCTCTAACGACAGGGGGCAGAGATGGCTACACCTTC
CASSFPPLTTGGRDGYTF
>.|TRBD1|TRBV6-6|TRBJ2-7
TGTGCCACCCTCGGGACAGGGGAATACGAGCAGTACTTC
CATLGTGEYEQYF
>.|.|TRBV19|TRBJ2-1
TGTGCCAGTAGTATTACCGGGGTGGAAGAGCAGTTCTTC
CASSITGVEEQFF
>.|.|TRBV9|TRBJ2-2
TGTGCCAGCAGCGTAGAGAGTGAGGTTTTCGGGGAGCTGTTTTTT
CASSVESEVFGELFF
>.|.|TRBV6-5|TRBJ1-4
TGTGCCAGCAGTCAAAGGTGGGCGGATGAAAAACTGTTTTTT
CASSQRWADEKLFF
>few|TRBD1|TRBV27|TRBJ1-6
TGTGCCAGCAGTTCCACGATTTACAGGGGGTATGGGTTACCGGGTCCCCTCCACTTT
CASSSTIYRGYGLPGPLHF
>.|TRBD2|TRBV28|TRBJ2-7
TGTGCCAGCAGTTCTTTACCGGGACTAGCGGGAGTGGTGGGGGACGAGCAGTACTTC
CASSSLPGLAGVVGDEQYF
>once|.|TRBV30|TRBJ2-3
TGTGCCTGGAGTGTCCGTACAGATACGCAGTATTTT
CAWSVRTDTQYF
>.|.|TRBV5-1|TRBJ1-1
TGCGCCAGCAGCTTGTTGTCGGGGGGTATAACTGAAGCTTTCTTT
CASSLLSGGITEAFF
>.|.|TRBV4-2|TRBJ1-1
TGTGCCAGCAGCCCATTAAGGGCCGAAGCTTTCTTT
CASSPLRAEAFF
>few|.|TRBV19|TRBJ1-2
TGTGCCAGTAGTATCGACAGCCAACCGAGGTATGGCTACACCTTC
CASSIDSQPRYGYTF
>.|TRBD1|TRBV10-3|TRBJ1-6
TGTGCCATCAGTGAGTCCCAATCTGACAGGGGGCCCTATAATTCACCCCTCCACTTT
CAISESQSDRGPYNSPLHF
>.|TRBD1|TRBV2|TRBJ2-3
TGTGCCAGCACTGAGGGGGCAGGTTTGAATACGCAGTATTTT
CASTEGAGLNTQYF
>.|TRBD2|TRBV4-3|TRBJ2-1
TGCGCCAGCAGCCAAGAAAGACTAGCGGGAGCCAATGAGCAGTTCTTC
CASSQERLAGANEQFF
>.|TRBD2|TRBV9|TRBJ2-1
TGTGCCAGCAGCGCTAGCGGGAGGGCTTACTACAATGAGCAGTTCTTC
CASSASGRAYYNEQFF
>few|.|TRBV15|TRBJ1-1
TGTGCCACCAGCACCAGAACAGGGAACACTGAAGCTTTCTTT
CATSTRTGNTEAFF
>.|TRBD1|TRBV6-1|TRBJ1-2
TGTGCCAGCAGGAATCCCGGGACAGAGAGAAGTGGCTACACCTTC
CASRNPGTERSGYTF
>few|TRBD2|TRBV2|TRBJ2-2
TGTGCCAGCAGTCCGGGACTAGCGGCCGGGGAGCTGTTTTTT
CASSPGLAAGELFF
>.|TRBD1|TRBV11-3|TRBJ2-3
TGTGCCAGCAGCCAGGGACAGGGGAGCACAGATACGCAGTATTTT
CASSQGQGSTDTQYF
>.|.|TRBV7-8|TRBJ2-1
TGTGCCAGCAGCCCTAGGCGGATCGGGGCATCCTACAATGAGCAGTTCTTC
CASSPRRIGASYNEQFF
>.|TRBD1|TRBV6-1|TRBJ1-2
TGTGCCAGCAGCAGGACAGGGGCCCTCTATGGCTACACCTTC
CASSRTGALYGYTF
>.|.|TRBV13|TRBJ1-2
TGTGCCAGCAGCTTAGGTCTGGGGTCCTATGGCTACACCTTC
CASSLGLGSYGYTF
>.|.|TRBV27|TRBJ1-5
TGTGCCAGCAGTTTTGGCGGCAATTCTCTGCCCCAGCATTTT
CASSFGGNSLPQHF
>.|.|TRBV7-2|TRBJ2-7
TGTGCCAGCAGCTTATCTGAGGGAGCCCGAGAGCAGTACTTC
CASSLSEGAREQYF
>.|.|TRBV7-7|TRBJ1-3
TGTGCTAGCAGCTTTGGCCCTGGGTCTGGAAACACCATATATTTT
CASSFGPGSGNTIYF